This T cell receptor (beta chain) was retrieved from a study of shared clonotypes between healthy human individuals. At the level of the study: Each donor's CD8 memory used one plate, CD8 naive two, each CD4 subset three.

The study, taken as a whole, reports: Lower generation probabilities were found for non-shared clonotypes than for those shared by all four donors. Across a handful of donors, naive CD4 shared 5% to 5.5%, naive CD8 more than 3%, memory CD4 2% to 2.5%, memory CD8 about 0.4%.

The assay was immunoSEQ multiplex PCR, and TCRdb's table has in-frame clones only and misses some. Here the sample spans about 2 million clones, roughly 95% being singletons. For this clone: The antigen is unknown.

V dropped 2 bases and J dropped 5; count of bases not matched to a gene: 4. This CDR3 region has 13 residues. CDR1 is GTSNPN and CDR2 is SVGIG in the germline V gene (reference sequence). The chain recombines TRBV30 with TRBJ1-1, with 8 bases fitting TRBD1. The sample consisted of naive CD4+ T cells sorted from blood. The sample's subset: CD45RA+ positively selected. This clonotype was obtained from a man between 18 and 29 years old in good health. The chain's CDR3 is CAWSPDRETEAFF. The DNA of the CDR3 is TGTGCCTGGAGTCCGGACAGGGAGACTGAAGCTTTCTTT.